The clone carrying this TCR beta chain is a singleton in its sample. Its antigen is not known. The input for sorted-subset replicate PCRs was around 210 ng DNA, 25,000 to 35,000 T cell genomes. Clones were sequenced by immunoSEQ multiplex PCR, and TCRdb holds only the in-frame ones, with some missing. The sample includes 2 million to 2.5 million clones, approximately 96% of them seen just once. The CDR3 runs to 17 residues. Looked up from germline, CDR1 is SGHVS and CDR2 is FNYEAQ. Deletions cut 1 base from V and 0 bases from J, with 15 bases between. The data were obtained in a study of shared clonotypes between healthy human individuals. Study-wide results and caveats: An effect of sequencing depth on clonotype sharing among donors was expected. In contrast to clonotypes shared by all four donors, non-shared clonotypes had lower generation probabilities. Blood was the sole source, and tissue repertoires probably differ.

The TCR sequence derives from a man between 18 and 35 years old in good health. The rearrangement joins TRBV7-6 to TRBJ1-2, with TRBD1 as a possible D gene (6 bases). The sample was naive CD4+ T cells sorted from blood. As for subset: CD45RA+ positively selected. CDR3: CASSLVGGRVSNYGYTF. As DNA, the CDR3 is TGTGCCAGCAGCTTAGTTGGGGGCAGGGTGTCTAACTATGGCTACACCTTC. The full variable domain, with the rest looked up from reference TRBV7-6 and TRBJ1-2, is GAGVSQSPRYKVTKRGQDVALRCDPISGHVSLYWYRQALGQGPEFLTYFNYEAQQDKSGLPNDRFSAERPEGSISTLTIQRTEQRDSAMYRCASSLVGGRVSNYGYTFGSGTRLTVV.